The next 20 T cell receptor beta chains were all read from a single sample in a study of T cells after yellow fever vaccination. MiXCR, applied by TCRdb to the 5' RACE reads, yields one record per CDR3 protein. The table lists 150,000 to 200,000 distinct CDR3 sequences, 9.3% of them singletons, with roughly a third in the top ten. Sequences were derived from CD8+ T cells sorted from PBMCs, sampled 45 days after the yellow fever booster vaccination. These receptors all come from a man between 18 and 35 years old who received the YFV17D yellow fever vaccine.

The rearrangement links TRBV6-5 to TRBJ1-5; no clear D. This CDR3 is built from 13 residues. Germline V gene sequence: CDR1 MNHEY, CDR2 SVGAGI. Trimming took 2 bases from V and 3 from J, leaving 5 bases between them. The CDR3 loop is CASSYRNNQPQHF. CDR3 in DNA: TGTGCCAGCAGTTACAGGAACAATCAGCCCCAGCATTTT.

This clonotype was counted only a few times. The rearrangement links TRBV11-3 to TRBJ1-5, with a tentative D call TRBD1 (6 bases). Trimming pared 2 bases from V and 6 bases from J, leaving 35 bases between. Germline loops: CDR1 SGHNT, CDR2 YENEEA. The CDR3 totals 22 residues. The CDR3 coding sequence is TGTGCCAGCAGCTTAATCGTAGAAATAAGTTGGCTCCTCAGGGGATGCGGTCAGCCCCAGCATTTT. Translating gives CASSLIVEISWLLRGCGQPQHF.

This clonotype was seen more than once but under ten times. V is TRBV25-1 and J is TRBJ2-1, with D hard to call. The germline CDR1 and CDR2 sequences are MGHDK and SYGVNS. Trimming stripped 3 bases from V and 5 bases from J, with 17 bases between. This CDR3 has 16 amino acids. In nucleotides, the CDR3 is TGTGCCAGCAGTGACCACGGGTTGAGGTACCACAATGAGCAGTTCTTC. Translated, it gives CASSDHGLRYHNEQFF.

This clonotype was counted many times. V is TRBV5-1 and J is TRBJ2-1; maybe TRBD2 (5 bases). Trimming cost V 1 base and J 0 bases, with 17 bases left between them. The CDR3 has 18 residues. Germline V CDR1 and CDR2: SGHRS, YFSETQ. In DNA, the CDR3 is TGCGCCAGCAGCTTGACCCCAGTTACGGGGAGCTCCTACAATGAGCAGTTCTTC. It codes for CASSLTPVTGSSYNEQFF.

This clonotype has at least ten counts. V gene TRBV12-3 or TRBV12-4 combines with J gene TRBJ1-1, with D maybe TRBD1 (6 bases). This CDR3 spans 13 amino acids. The ends were cut back, 4 bases at V and 5 bases at J, with 11 bases in the middle. The CDR3: CASSSGEGTEAFF. CDR3 bases: TGTGCCAGCAGTTCAGGGGAGGGAACTGAAGCTTTCTTT.

This clonotype was observed at least ten times. V gene TRBV4-1 combines with J gene TRBJ2-1; D may correspond to TRBD1 or TRBD2 (5 bases each). The CDR3 is 15 residues long. V was pared by 1 base and J by 3 bases, with 10 bases between. Germline loops: CDR1 MGHRA, CDR2 YSYEKL. The CDR3 sequence is CASSQGSGGYNEQFF. DNA for the CDR3: TGCGCCAGCAGCCAAGGAAGTGGGGGCTACAATGAGCAGTTCTTC.

This clonotype has more than one count but fewer than ten. The gene calls are TRBV20-1 and TRBJ1-1, with D possibly being TRBD1 (6 bases). The V gene lost 6 bases and the J gene lost 5 bases, with 19 bases spanning the gap. Looked up from germline, CDR1 is DFQATT and CDR2 is SNEGSKA (reference sequence). This CDR3 has 14 amino acids. This CDR3 is CSANPVGGGTEAFF. For the CDR3, the DNA is TGCAGTGCCAACCCGGTGGGGGGCGGAACTGAAGCTTTCTTT.

This rearrangement joins TRBV27 to TRBJ2-1; D not resolved. The CDR3 consists of 13 residues. The V end was cut by 3 bases, the J end by 5 bases, with 8 bases between. The germline V gene has CDR1 MNHEY and CDR2 SMNVEV (reference sequence). The CDR3 bases are TGTGCCAGCAGTTTTGTGGGGAACAATGAGCAGTTCTTC. Encoded protein: CASSFVGNNEQFF.

This clonotype turned up a few times. The J gene is TRBJ1-5, the V gene TRBV18; the D is unclear. The CDR3 length is 15 residues. V was cut by 5 bases and J by 0 bases, with 11 bases left in between. CDR1 is KGHSH, CDR2 LQKENI, per germline. The CDR3 bases are TGTGCCAGCTCATCCAGACACCATAGCAATCAGCCCCAGCATTTT. This encodes CASSSRHHSNQPQHF.

This clonotype was found many times. The rearrangement uses TRBV6-5 and TRBJ2-1, with TRBD2 as a possible D gene (5 bases). The CDR3 is 14 amino acids. In germline, CDR1 is MNHEY, CDR2 SVGAGI. Trimming pared 6 bases from V and 3 bases from J, leaving 12 bases between. CDR3 DNA sequence: TGTGCCAGCAGAGTTACGGGGAGCTACAATGAGCAGTTCTTC. Encoded protein: CASRVTGSYNEQFF.

The gene calls are TRBV11-2 and TRBJ2-2; 9 positions agree with TRBD2. J gave up 6 bases and V 0 bases, and 2 bases lay outside the gene matches. The germline V gene encodes CDR1 SGHAT and CDR2 FQNNGV. The length of the CDR3 is 15 residues. The CDR3 spells CASSLEAGGPGELFF. The CDR3 nucleotides read TGTGCCAGCAGCTTAGAAGCGGGGGGTCCCGGGGAGCTGTTTTTT.

The chain carries TRBV7-2 and TRBJ2-5; 12 bases line up with TRBD2. The CDR3 runs 16 residues. V lost 5 bases and J lost 4; bases outside the gene matches: 8. Germline lookup yields CDR1 SGHTA and CDR2 FQGNSA. CDR3 sequence: CASSPTSGGLGETQYF. The CDR3 nucleotides read TGTGCCAGCAGCCCGACTAGCGGGGGCCTGGGAGAGACCCAGTACTTC.

This clonotype occurred a few times. The rearrangement uses TRBV19 and TRBJ1-1, with D unclear. CDR3 length equals 11 residues. V lost 8 bases and J lost 4, with 8 bases in between. Germline assignment: CDR1 LNHDA and CDR2 SQIVND (reference sequence). As DNA, the CDR3 is TGTGCCAGTCAGATGGGCACTGAAGCTTTCTTT. The encoded protein is CASQMGTEAFF.

V is TRBV12-3 or TRBV12-4 and J is TRBJ1-3; TRBD1 aligns across 9 bases. J gave up 8 bases and V 6 bases, and 11 bases lay outside the gene matches. CDR3 length: 15 amino acids. CDR3 residues: CASSSPDRGKDTIYF. The CDR3 nucleotides are TGTGCCAGCAGCTCTCCTGACAGGGGGAAAGACACCATATATTTT.

This chain connects TRBV7-8 to TRBJ2-1; TRBD1 matches at 11 bases. The V gene's germline CDR1 is SGHVS and CDR2 FQNEAQ. The CDR3 spans 14 residues. CDR3 in DNA: TGTGTCAGTTCTCGGGGGACAGGGGGTAATGAGCAGTTCTTC. Protein: CVSSRGTGGNEQFF.

This clonotype was recorded a few times. The gene calls are TRBV6-5 and TRBJ1-2; D is undetermined. This CDR3 contains 14 residues. Germline CDR1 is MNHEY and CDR2 is SVGAGI. Deletions cut 5 bases from V and 4 bases from J, with 14 bases between. For the CDR3, the DNA is TGTGCCAGCAGTCCAGTAGGGTCGGGCTATGGCTACACCTTC. Translated, it gives CASSPVGSGYGYTF.

This clonotype was seen a few times. This chain connects TRBV7-8 to TRBJ2-3, with D possibly TRBD2 on 5 matching bases. Trimming took off 8 bases at V and 1 base at J, with 13 bases between the two ends. CDR3 length: 14 amino acids. Germline V gene lookup returns CDR1 SGHVS and CDR2 FQNEAQ. CDR3 nucleotides: TGTGCCAGCTGGAGCGGCGGACGCACAGATACGCAGTATTTT. Translated, it gives CASWSGGRTDTQYF.

This chain connects TRBV15 to TRBJ2-7, with 9 nucleotides matching TRBD1. The CDR3 runs 13 residues. V lost 3 bases, J lost 7 bases, and 4 bases stayed unmatched. Germline CDR1 is LNHNV and CDR2 is YYDKDF (reference sequence). The DNA for the CDR3 is TGTGCCACCAGCAGTTCCGGGACAGGGGAGCAGTACTTC. It encodes CATSSSGTGEQYF.

This clonotype was seen at least ten times. CDR3 nucleotides: TGTGCCAGCAGCTTAGGAACAGGGAGCTACGAGCAGTACTTC. It is translated as CASSLGTGSYEQYF. The genes are TRBV7-8 and TRBJ2-7; perhaps TRBD1 as D (6 bases). The CDR3 sequence is 14 residues long. Germline CDR1 SGHVS, CDR2 FQNEAQ. The germline V and J ends were trimmed by 1 base and 3 bases, with 10 bases remaining between them.

The chain recombines TRBV4-1 with TRBJ1-2; D might be TRBD1 (5 bases). V lost 3 bases to trimming and J lost 3 bases, with 5 bases between them. This CDR3 comprises 12 residues. The germline V gene has CDR1 MGHRA and CDR2 YSYEKL. The CDR3 nucleotides are TGCGCCAGCAGCCAGGGGGACTATGGCTACACCTTC. Protein sequence: CASSQGDYGYTF.